This entry lists 25 T cell receptor beta chains sequenced from one sample in a study of blood T cell repertoires in COVID-19. Sequencing was performed with immunoSEQ multiplex PCR; in TCRdb, only in-frame clones are kept and a portion is missing. The sample yields about 130,000 clones, roughly 77% seen once. Sequencing was performed on peripheral blood. The receptor set was obtained from an older woman with COVID-19, enrolled during active disease.

The gene calls are TRBV5-6 and TRBJ1-6; 7 bases align to TRBD1. Germline CDR1 is SGHDT and CDR2 is YYEEEE. CDR3 length: 14 amino acids. V was pared by 5 bases and J by 7 bases, with 6 bases of the junction left unmatched. The CDR3 here is CASSWGTANSPLHF. CDR3 coding DNA: TGTGCCAGCAGTTGGGGGACAGCCAATTCACCCCTCCACTTT.

The chain carries TRBV5-1 and TRBJ1-4, with 7 bases aligning to TRBD1. Germline loops: CDR1 SGHRS, CDR2 YFSETQ. The CDR3 sequence is 16 residues long. V gave up 4 bases and J gave up 7 bases; unmatched junction bases: 13. The chain's CDR3 is CASSLAPTGAGEKLFF. CDR3 nucleotide sequence: TGCGCCAGCAGCCTAGCCCCTACAGGGGCGGGTGAAAAACTGTTTTTT.

This clone was found a few times. V usage is TRBV4-1 and J usage is TRBJ1-6, with D perhaps TRBD1 (5 bases). This CDR3 region has 16 residues. The V gene lost 1 base and the J gene lost 5 bases, with 12 bases spanning the gap. Germline V gene sequence: CDR1 MGHRA, CDR2 YSYEKL. CDR3 sequence reads: CASSQVGRVNNSPLHF. CDR3 in DNA: TGCGCCAGCAGCCAAGTGGGCAGGGTGAATAATTCACCCCTCCACTTT.

The chain has TRBV18 and TRBJ1-5; no definite D call. The ends were cut back, 2 bases at V and 2 bases at J, with 16 bases in the middle. This CDR3 comprises 17 residues. The germline V gene encodes CDR1 KGHSH and CDR2 LQKENI. The CDR3 sequence: CASSPFPLLYGNQPQHF. CDR3 DNA sequence: TGTGCCAGCTCACCATTTCCACTTCTGTATGGCAATCAGCCCCAGCATTTT.

The chain links TRBV12-3 or TRBV12-4 to TRBJ1-2; D not resolved. There are 13 residues in the CDR3. V was trimmed by 7 bases and J by 4 bases, leaving 13 bases between them. The CDR3 region is CASTPDNSYGYTF. The CDR3 DNA reads as TGTGCCAGCACCCCCGACAACTCCTATGGCTACACCTTC.

The V gene is TRBV2, the J gene TRBJ1-3; no clear D gene. V was shortened by 2 bases and J by 0 bases, with 5 bases between the two germline ends. CDR3 length equals 14 residues. CDR1 is SNHLY and CDR2 is FYNNEI in the germline V gene. The CDR3 spells CASSESPSGNTIYF. DNA of the CDR3: TGTGCCAGCAGTGAAAGCCCCTCTGGAAACACCATATATTTT.

This clone was recorded a few times. The chain has TRBV6-2 or TRBV6-3 and TRBJ1-2; D call uncertain. The length of the CDR3 is 11 residues. V lost 2 bases to trimming and J lost 4 bases, with 2 bases between them. The germline V gene encodes CDR1 MNHEY and CDR2 SVGEGT. The CDR3 region has the DNA TGTGCCAGCAGTTACCTCTATGGCTACACCTTC. Its translation: CASSYLYGYTF.

The CDR3 nucleotides read TGTGCCAGCGCCACTAGCCCTTACAATGAGCAGTTCTTC. It is translated as CASATSPYNEQFF. The V call is TRBV19, the J call TRBJ2-1, with a possible D match to TRBD2 (6 bases). V lost 9 bases, J lost 4 bases, and 13 bases lay in between. Per germline, CDR1 LNHDA and CDR2 SQIVND (reference sequence). This CDR3 has 13 residues.

V gene TRBV6-6 combines with J gene TRBJ1-5; D remains unclear. Looked up from germline, CDR1 is MNHNY and CDR2 is SVGAGI (reference sequence). CDR3 length equals 15 residues. V lost 2 bases to trimming and J lost 5 bases, with 13 bases between them. The chain's CDR3 is CASSYGELGDQPQHF. As DNA, the CDR3 is TGTGCCAGCAGTTACGGAGAGTTAGGTGATCAGCCCCAGCATTTT.

The chain is built from TRBV6-2 or TRBV6-3 and TRBJ2-7; D remains unclear. This CDR3 spans 16 amino acids. Germline V gives CDR1 MNHEY, CDR2 SVGEGT. Trimming took off 4 bases at V and 0 bases at J, with 16 bases between the two ends. The CDR3: CASSSPVYRSSYEQYF. Written as DNA, the CDR3 is TGTGCCAGCAGTTCCCCCGTTTACCGGAGCTCCTACGAGCAGTACTTC.

V gene TRBV10-3 combines with J gene TRBJ1-1; no clear D gene. V was trimmed by 6 bases and J by 5 bases, leaving 22 bases between them. CDR1 ENHRY and CDR2 SYGVKD come from the germline V gene. This CDR3 region has 16 residues. CDR3 in DNA: TGTGCCATCAGCGACCCGCCTAGTACATCGGGGACTGAAGCTTTCTTT. As protein: CAISDPPSTSGTEAFF.

The chain combines TRBV6-2 or TRBV6-3 with TRBJ1-5; unclear D gene. Germline CDR1 and CDR2: MNHEY and SVGEGT. V was pared by 5 bases and J by 0 bases, with 2 bases between. The CDR3 sequence is 12 residues long. The CDR3 DNA is TGTGCCAGCAGTCATAGCAATCAGCCCCAGCATTTT. It translates to CASSHSNQPQHF.

V usage is TRBV3-1 (or the pseudogene TRBV3-2) and J usage is TRBJ2-7, with D perhaps TRBD2 (6 bases). In germline, CDR1 is LGHDT, CDR2 YNNKEL (reference sequence). Trimming took off 2 bases at V and 2 bases at J, with 13 bases between the two ends. The CDR3 has 15 residues. The CDR3 spells CASSQMTGDPYEQYF. CDR3 DNA: TGTGCCAGCAGCCAAATGACGGGGGACCCCTACGAGCAGTACTTC.

This clone was seen a single time. The V gene is TRBV2, the J gene TRBJ1-1; D not certain. The CDR3 runs to 12 residues. Germline V gives CDR1 SNHLY, CDR2 FYNNEI. Trimming took off 7 bases at V and 4 bases at J, with 10 bases between the two ends. The CDR3, as DNA: TGTGCCAGCAAGGAGGTAGGCACTGAAGCTTTCTTT. It translates to CASKEVGTEAFF.

This rearrangement joins TRBV15 to TRBJ2-3; TRBD2 agrees at 9 bases. Looked up from germline, CDR1 is LNHNV and CDR2 is YYDKDF (reference sequence). CDR3 length equals 15 residues. V was pared by 8 bases and J by 3 bases, with 9 bases of the junction left unmatched. CDR3 sequence: CATARVAGATDTQYF. The CDR3 DNA reads TGTGCCACCGCGAGGGTAGCGGGGGCGACAGATACGCAGTATTTT.

This clone was detected only a few times. This chain links TRBV3-1 (or the pseudogene TRBV3-2) with TRBJ1-2; 9 bases are a match to TRBD1. CDR3 length equals 15 residues. From germline, CDR1 is LGHDT and CDR2 YNNKEL (reference sequence). V shed 7 bases, J shed 3 bases, and the junction held 9 bases outside the gene matches. This chain's CDR3 is CASTRWDRVDYGYTF. The CDR3 DNA is TGTGCCAGCACTCGTTGGGACAGGGTGGACTATGGCTACACCTTC.

The gene calls are TRBV9 and TRBJ2-2; a weak D match, TRBD2 (5 bases). Per the germline V gene, CDR1 is SGDLS and CDR2 is YYNGEE. This CDR3 is built from 15 residues. Between the trimmed V and J ends, which lost 0 bases and 2 bases, there was a span of 8 bases. The CDR3 region has the DNA TGTGCCAGCAGCGTAGATGCGGGTAACACCGGGGAGCTGTTTTTT. This encodes CASSVDAGNTGELFF. Based on the CDR3 plus reference TRBV9 and TRBJ2-2, the full variable domain is DSGVTQTPKHLITATGQRVTLRCSPRSGDLSVYWYQQSLDQGLQFLIQYYNGEERAKGNILERFSAQQFPDLHSELNLSSLELGDSALYFCASSVDAGNTGELFFGEGSRLTVL.

The genes are TRBV4-2 and TRBJ2-7, with 10 bases lining up with TRBD2. The CDR3 has 19 residues. Looked up from germline, CDR1 is LGHNA and CDR2 is YNFKEQ. V lost 0 bases, J lost 3 bases, and 14 bases stayed unmatched. The CDR3: CASSQERERGGWSDYEQYF. CDR3 bases: TGTGCCAGCAGCCAAGAAAGAGAGCGGGGGGGGTGGTCTGACTACGAGCAGTACTTC.

The rearrangement uses TRBV12-5 and TRBJ1-2; the match to TRBD1 covers 7 bases. Germline V gene data show CDR1 as LGHNT and CDR2 as FRNRAP. The ends lost 4 bases at V and 7 bases at J; junction bases unmatched: 6. CDR3 length: 13 residues. The DNA of the CDR3 is TGTGCTAGTGGTTGGACAGGCATGTCTGGCTACACCTTC. Translated: CASGWTGMSGYTF.

The rearrangement joins TRBV5-8 to TRBJ1-1, with D perhaps matching TRBD1 (5 bases). Looked up from germline, CDR1 is SGHTS and CDR2 is YDEGEE. V shed 4 bases and J shed 6 bases, with 16 bases lying between them. CDR3 length: 14 residues. In DNA, the CDR3 is TGTGCCAGCAGCATGTACGATAGGGGCGCTGAAGCTTTCTTT. Translating it yields CASSMYDRGAEAFF.

The chain uses TRBV5-4 and TRBJ1-1; 7 bases align to TRBD1. Germline V gives CDR1 SGHNT, CDR2 YYREEE (reference sequence). This CDR3 spans 14 amino acids. After removal of 4 bases from V and 0 bases from J, the junction contained 3 bases not matched to a gene. The CDR3 loop reads CASSEQGLNTEAFF. The CDR3 DNA is TGTGCCAGCAGCGAACAGGGGCTGAACACTGAAGCTTTCTTT. The full variable domain, with the rest looked up from reference TRBV5-4 and TRBJ1-1, is ETGVTQSPTHLIKTRGQQVTLRCSSQSGHNTVSWYQQALGQGPQFIFQYYREEENGRGNFPPRFSGLQFPNYSSELNVNALELDDSALYLCASSEQGLNTEAFFGQGTRLTVV.

The J gene is TRBJ1-3, the V gene TRBV30, with 7 bases that match TRBD1. Looked up from germline, CDR1 is GTSNPN and CDR2 is SVGIG (reference sequence). V was clipped by 0 bases and J by 5 bases; unmatched bases: 4. The CDR3 extends over 14 amino acids. The CDR3, as DNA: TGTGCCTGGAGTGTACAGGGACAGCGAAACACCATATATTTT. It specifies CAWSVQGQRNTIYF.

This clone was seen only a few times. This same CDR3 is encoded by further DNA sequences in the sample. The chain couples TRBV5-4 to TRBJ1-2; D gene unclear. The CDR3 is made up of 13 amino acids. The germline V and J ends were trimmed by 0 bases and 7 bases, with 10 bases remaining between them. Germline V gene data show CDR1 as SGHNT and CDR2 as YYREEE (reference sequence). CDR3 residues: CASSLVRAGGYTF. DNA of the CDR3: TGTGCCAGCAGCTTGGTGAGGGCCGGTGGCTACACCTTC.

The chain is built from TRBV2 and TRBJ2-5, with D maybe TRBD2 (6 bases). Germline V gene sequence: CDR1 SNHLY, CDR2 FYNNEI. The CDR3 loop spans 13 amino acids. Trimming cost V 3 bases and J 5 bases, with 10 bases left between them. CDR3 sequence reads: CASSDAGRETQYF. The CDR3 region has the DNA TGTGCCAGCAGTGACGCGGGGAGGGAGACCCAGTACTTC.

V and J are TRBV7-2 and TRBJ2-7; 10 bases line up with TRBD2. Trimming removed 5 bases from V and 4 bases from J; junction bases left unmatched: 5. Germline CDR1 SGHTA, CDR2 FQGNSA. CDR3 length: 14 residues. CDR3 amino acids: CASSPGTSDYEQYF. The DNA of the CDR3 is TGTGCCAGCAGCCCCGGGACTAGCGATTACGAGCAGTACTTC.